This T cell receptor (beta chain) emerged from a study of blood T cell repertoires in COVID-19. Germline V CDR1 and CDR2: SNHLY, FYNNEI. The V end lost 4 bases, the J end lost 4 bases, and 7 bases lay between the germline ends. The CDR3 contains 13 residues. Only in-frame clones appear in the TCRdb table, and some are missing; sequencing was by immunoSEQ multiplex PCR. This table has about 100,000 clones, more than 75% appearing once. The chain employs TRBV2 and TRBJ1-4; tentative D call: TRBD1 (5 bases). The receptor's source is a man aged 25 to 45 in a cohort sampled during active COVID-19. The sample consisted of peripheral blood. This CDR3 reads CASSGQGNEKLFF. The CDR3 DNA sequence: TGTGCCAGCAGTGGTCAGGGTAATGAAAAACTGTTTTTT.